The 24 T cell receptor beta chains given below trace back to one sample, sequenced in a study of blood T cell repertoires in COVID-19. Clones were read by immunoSEQ multiplex PCR, and TCRdb kept only the in-frame ones, dropping some. This table has roughly 80,000 clones, around 80% appearing once. Sample: peripheral blood. The receptors derive from a man aged 60 to 69 with active or convalescent COVID-19.

The chain has TRBV12-5 and TRBJ1-1; 11 bases are shared with TRBD1. After removal of 9 bases from V and 3 bases from J, the junction contained 12 bases not matched to a gene. The CDR3 has 16 amino acids. Germline V gene lookup returns CDR1 LGHNT and CDR2 FRNRAP. The chain's CDR3 is CARMGPRDRGDTEAFF. CDR3 coding DNA: TGTGCTAGGATGGGCCCCCGGGACAGGGGGGACACTGAAGCTTTCTTT.

The chain recombines TRBV12-3 or TRBV12-4 with TRBJ1-2, with D uncertain. Between the trimmed V and J ends, which lost 7 bases and 5 bases, there was a span of 11 bases. The CDR3 loop spans 12 amino acids. The CDR3 sequence is CASTPAQYGYTF. The DNA for the CDR3 is TGTGCCAGCACCCCAGCGCAGTATGGCTACACCTTC.

The CDR3 nucleotides are TGCGCCAGCAGCTTTGGCACAGGGGGCACTGAAGCTTTCTTT. The encoded protein is CASSFGTGGTEAFF. J is TRBJ1-1 and V is TRBV5-1; 8 nucleotides line up with TRBD1. Germline loops: CDR1 SGHRS, CDR2 YFSETQ. The CDR3 covers 14 residues. J gave up 4 bases and V 2 bases, and 4 bases lay outside the gene matches.

The V and J genes are TRBV7-2 and TRBJ2-3; 10 positions agree with TRBD2. Germline-derived CDR1 and CDR2 are SGHTA and FQGNSA. V lost 3 bases to trimming and J lost 0 bases; unmatched junction nucleotides: 6. The CDR3 is 17 amino acids. CDR3 coding DNA: TGTGCCAGCAGCTTTAGCGGGGGGCCCTCTAGCACAGATACGCAGTATTTT. It yields the protein CASSFSGGPSSTDTQYF.

The chain employs TRBV7-9 and TRBJ1-1; TRBD1 matches at 9 bases. CDR1 SEHNR and CDR2 FQNEAQ come from the germline V gene (reference sequence). The CDR3 is made up of 17 amino acids. V dropped 5 bases and J dropped 0; count of bases not matched to a gene: 10. The CDR3 nucleotides read TGTGCCAGCAGCACACACAGGGGGCCGCCATTGAACACTGAAGCTTTCTTT. This gives the protein CASSTHRGPPLNTEAFF.

In its sample, this clone was seen a few times. CDR3 sequence reads: CASSEPRVYGYTF. The CDR3 bases are TGTGCCAGCAGTGAACCCAGGGTCTATGGCTACACCTTC. The chain uses TRBV2 and TRBJ1-2; the D gene is possibly TRBD1 (5 bases). With 2 bases removed from V and 4 bases from J, the gap between germline ends came to 8 bases. Germline V gives CDR1 SNHLY, CDR2 FYNNEI. The CDR3 totals 13 residues.

This chain links TRBV12-3 or TRBV12-4 with TRBJ2-5, with 9 bases lining up with TRBD2. The CDR3 sequence is 13 residues long. The V gene end was trimmed by 7 bases and the J gene end by 5 bases; junction bases not matched to a gene: 5. CDR3 DNA sequence: TGTGCCAGCACTCTGAGCGGGGGGGAGACCCAGTACTTC. Translated: CASTLSGGETQYF.

The chain carries TRBV29-1 and TRBJ1-2; 7 positions agree with TRBD1. Germline trimming cut 7 bases from V and 8 bases from J; bases unmatched to any gene: 13. Germline assignment: CDR1 SQVTM and CDR2 ANQGSEA. The CDR3 runs 13 residues. The CDR3 coding sequence is TGCAGCGCTGGCGCTAAGGGGGCGGAGGGCTACACCTTC. Residues: CSAGAKGAEGYTF.

J is TRBJ2-7 and V is TRBV6-5, with 10 nucleotides matching TRBD1. V lost 7 bases, J lost 4 bases, and 10 bases stayed unmatched. The length of the CDR3 is 15 residues. Germline CDR1 reads MNHEY; CDR2 reads SVGAGI. CDR3 nucleotide sequence: TGTGCCAGCAAAGGCCACGGGACAGGGGTTTACGAGCAGTACTTC. This gives the protein CASKGHGTGVYEQYF.

The chain combines TRBV7-2 with TRBJ1-1; TRBD1 is a possible D gene (6 bases). Deletions cut 3 bases from V and 4 bases from J, with 15 bases between. Germline lookup yields CDR1 SGHTA and CDR2 FQGNSA. The CDR3 is made up of 15 amino acids. The CDR3 loop is CASSFQTGGSTEAFF. The CDR3 DNA is TGTGCCAGCAGCTTCCAGACAGGTGGGAGCACTGAAGCTTTCTTT.

The chain links TRBV3-1 (or the pseudogene TRBV3-2) to TRBJ1-4; 7 nucleotides agree with TRBD1. Per the germline V gene, CDR1 is LGHDT and CDR2 is YNNKEL (reference sequence). V trimming: 4 bases; J trimming: 1 base; junction bases outside the gene matches: 3. The CDR3 is 15 residues long. The DNA of the CDR3 is TGTGCCAGCAGCCTCCGGACAGGAACTAATGAAAAACTGTTTTTT. This codes for CASSLRTGTNEKLFF.

The genes are TRBV6-5 and TRBJ1-4; the match to TRBD1 covers 7 bases. The germline gives CDR1 MNHEY, CDR2 SVGAGI. J was trimmed by 3 bases and V by 6 bases; bases with no gene match: 4. This CDR3 has 14 amino acids. The DNA for the CDR3 is TGTGCCAGCAGAAGGGGGCCGGCTAATGAAAAACTGTTTTTT. Translating it yields CASRRGPANEKLFF.

This sequence joins TRBV14 and TRBJ1-2; 10 nucleotides line up with TRBD1. The CDR3 extends over 15 amino acids. Germline V CDR1 and CDR2: SGHDN, FVKESK. With 2 bases clipped from V and 6 bases from J, the junction kept 6 bases outside the gene matches. The CDR3 region has the DNA TGTGCCAGCAGCCAAACACCGGACAGGGGGGATGGCTACACCTTC. Amino acid sequence: CASSQTPDRGDGYTF.

The rearrangement uses TRBV20-1 and TRBJ1-1; D remains ambiguous. Germline V lookup: CDR1 DFQATT, CDR2 SNEGSKA (reference sequence). CDR3 length: 13 amino acids. V shed 3 bases and J shed 2 bases, with 10 bases lying between them. This CDR3 reads CSASHTPNTEAFF. The CDR3 DNA follows: TGCAGTGCTAGTCACACACCAAACACTGAAGCTTTCTTT.

The chain carries TRBV9 and TRBJ1-4; no reliable D call. The germline V gene has CDR1 SGDLS and CDR2 YYNGEE. V lost 3 bases and J lost 4, with 10 bases in between. There are 14 residues in the CDR3. This CDR3 is CASSADYYNEKLFF. CDR3 bases: TGTGCCAGCAGCGCGGACTATTATAATGAAAAACTGTTTTTT. The entire variable domain, with the rest obtained from reference TRBV9 and TRBJ1-4, is as follows: DSGVTQTPKHLITATGQRVTLRCSPRSGDLSVYWYQQSLDQGLQFLIQYYNGEERAKGNILERFSAQQFPDLHSELNLSSLELGDSALYFCASSADYYNEKLFFGSGTQLSVL.

The chain is built from TRBV27 and TRBJ1-6, with a tentative D call TRBD1 (5 bases). Germline V gives CDR1 MNHEY, CDR2 SMNVEV (reference sequence). The CDR3 is 14 amino acids. With 5 bases removed from V and 3 bases from J, the gap between germline ends came to 8 bases. CDR3 protein: CASSLDSYNSPLHF. CDR3 bases: TGTGCCAGCAGTCTCGACAGCTATAATTCACCCCTCCACTTT.

The V gene is TRBV9, the J gene TRBJ2-1, with D perhaps matching TRBD1 (5 bases). Trimming took off 0 bases at V and 0 bases at J, with 10 bases between the two ends. Germline CDR1 SGDLS, CDR2 YYNGEE. The CDR3 is made up of 16 amino acids. The CDR3, as DNA: TGTGCCAGCAGCGTAGGGGGCGGCCGCTCCTACAATGAGCAGTTCTTC. Its protein product is CASSVGGGRSYNEQFF.

The CDR3 spells CASTGPRGRQPQHF. The CDR3 DNA sequence: TGTGCCAGTACGGGTCCCAGGGGTAGACAGCCCCAGCATTTT. V and J are TRBV19 and TRBJ1-5, with D perhaps TRBD1 (6 bases). Germline assignment: CDR1 LNHDA and CDR2 SQIVND (reference sequence). The V end lost 7 bases, the J end lost 7 bases, and 17 bases lay between the germline ends. This CDR3 comprises 14 residues. The whole variable domain, filled in from reference TRBV19 and TRBJ1-5, reads DGGITQSPKYLFRKEGQNVTLSCEQNLNHDAMYWYRQDPGQGLRLIYYSQIVNDFQKGDIAEGYSVSREKKESFPLTVTSAQKNPTAFYLCASTGPRGRQPQHFGDGTRLSIL.

This clone was observed once. The V call is TRBV5-1, the J call TRBJ1-2; 9 bases line up with TRBD1. The V gene's germline CDR1 is SGHRS and CDR2 YFSETQ. Trimming cost V 0 bases and J 5 bases; bases outside gene matches: 5. The CDR3 totals 15 residues. In DNA, the CDR3 is TGCGCCAGCAGCTTGGGACAGGGGGGACTATATGGCTACACCTTC. It yields the protein CASSLGQGGLYGYTF.

This clone turned up a few times. V usage is TRBV29-1 and J usage is TRBJ1-5; D may be TRBD1 (6 bases). Germline-derived CDR1 and CDR2 are SQVTM and ANQGSEA. The CDR3 covers 13 residues. V shed 4 bases and J shed 6 bases, with 13 bases lying between them. CDR3 sequence: CSVGEGVGQPQHF. The CDR3 coding sequence is TGCAGCGTTGGGGAGGGGGTAGGTCAGCCCCAGCATTTT.

The rearrangement uses TRBV7-9 and TRBJ2-7; 13 bases are a match to TRBD2. Germline lookup yields CDR1 SEHNR and CDR2 FQNEAQ (reference sequence). The V and J ends lost 6 bases and 5 bases, in that order; junction bases with no gene match: 1. This CDR3 is built from 13 residues. DNA for the CDR3: TGTGCCAGCAGAACTAGCGGGGGGGACGAGCAGTACTTC. This codes for CASRTSGGDEQYF.

The table lists this clone with many counts. The chain couples TRBV18 to TRBJ1-4; TRBD1 matches 7 bases. Per the germline V gene, CDR1 is KGHSH and CDR2 is LQKENI. After removal of 3 bases from V and 1 base from J, the junction contained 5 bases not matched to a gene. CDR3 length equals 16 residues. The CDR3 DNA reads as TGTGCCAGCTCACCGAAGACAGGGCAAACTAATGAAAAACTGTTTTTT. Residues: CASSPKTGQTNEKLFF.

The chain combines TRBV19 with TRBJ1-2; 10 bases are shared with TRBD1. This CDR3 spans 13 amino acids. Per the germline V gene, CDR1 is LNHDA and CDR2 is SQIVND (reference sequence). V was pared by 7 bases and J by 3 bases, with 2 bases of the junction left unmatched. CDR3 in DNA: TGTGCCAGTAAGGACAGGGGGGACTATGGCTACACCTTC. Protein product: CASKDRGDYGYTF.

The rearrangement uses TRBV5-1 and TRBJ1-3; TRBD1 matches at 7 bases. The CDR3 runs to 15 residues. The germline CDR1 and CDR2 sequences are SGHRS and YFSETQ. J was trimmed by 4 bases and V by 3 bases; bases with no gene match: 7. The CDR3 nucleotides are TGCGCCAGCAGCTCGACAGGGACTTCGGGAAACACCATATATTTT. This gives the protein CASSSTGTSGNTIYF.